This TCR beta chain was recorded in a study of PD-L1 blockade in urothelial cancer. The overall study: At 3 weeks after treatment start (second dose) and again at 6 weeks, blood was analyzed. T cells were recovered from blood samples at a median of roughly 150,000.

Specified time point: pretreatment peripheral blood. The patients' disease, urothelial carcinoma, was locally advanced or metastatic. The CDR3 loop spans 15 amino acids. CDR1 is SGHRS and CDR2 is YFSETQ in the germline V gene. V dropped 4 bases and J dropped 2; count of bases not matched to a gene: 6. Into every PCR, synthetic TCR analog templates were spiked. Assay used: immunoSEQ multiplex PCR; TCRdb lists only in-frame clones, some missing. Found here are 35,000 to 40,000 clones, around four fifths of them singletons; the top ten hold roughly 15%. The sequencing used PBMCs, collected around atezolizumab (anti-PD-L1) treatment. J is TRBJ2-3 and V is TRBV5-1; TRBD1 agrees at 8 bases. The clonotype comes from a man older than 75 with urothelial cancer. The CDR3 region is CASSTMTGDTDTQYF. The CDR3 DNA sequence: TGCGCCAGCAGCACTATGACAGGGGACACAGATACGCAGTATTTT.